The source of this TCR beta chain is a study of T-cell reconstitution after alpha-beta-depleted transplantation in children. A library of TCRbeta sequences, prepared with unique molecular identifiers, was generated. One entry per CDR3 protein results from TCRdb running MiXCR on the PCR reads. The sample shows 500,000 or so distinct CDR3 sequences, about 30% of them seen only once. Germline loops: CDR1 MNHNS, CDR2 SASEGT. V trimming: 5 bases; J trimming: 0 bases; junction bases outside the gene matches: 5. The CDR3 spans 16 residues. The specimen was PBMCs from the stem cell graft donor, collected from the stem cell graft. The rearrangement links TRBV6-1 to TRBJ2-3; 10 positions match TRBD2. The source of this sequence is a human donor who donated a stem cell graft to a child with aplastic anemia. The CDR3 protein is CASSLPLAGSTDTQYF. DNA of the CDR3: TGTGCCAGCAGTCTCCCACTAGCGGGAAGCACAGATACGCAGTATTTT.